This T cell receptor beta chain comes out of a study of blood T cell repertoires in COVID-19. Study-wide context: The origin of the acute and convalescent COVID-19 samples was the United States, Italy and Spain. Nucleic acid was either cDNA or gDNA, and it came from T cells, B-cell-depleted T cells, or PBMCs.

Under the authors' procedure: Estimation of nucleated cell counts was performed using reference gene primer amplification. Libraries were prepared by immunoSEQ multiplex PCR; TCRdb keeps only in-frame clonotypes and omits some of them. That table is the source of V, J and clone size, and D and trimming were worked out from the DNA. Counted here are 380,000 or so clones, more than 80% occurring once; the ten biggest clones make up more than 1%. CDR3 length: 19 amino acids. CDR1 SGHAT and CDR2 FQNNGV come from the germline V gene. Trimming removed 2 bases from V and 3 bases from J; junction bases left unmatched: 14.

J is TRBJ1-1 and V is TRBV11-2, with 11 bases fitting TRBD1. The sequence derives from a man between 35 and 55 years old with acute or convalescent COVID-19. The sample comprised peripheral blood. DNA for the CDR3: TGTGCCAGCAGCTTACCCTTCCGGGACAGGGGGGTTAGGGACACTGAAGCTTTCTTT. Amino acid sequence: CASSLPFRDRGVRDTEAFF.